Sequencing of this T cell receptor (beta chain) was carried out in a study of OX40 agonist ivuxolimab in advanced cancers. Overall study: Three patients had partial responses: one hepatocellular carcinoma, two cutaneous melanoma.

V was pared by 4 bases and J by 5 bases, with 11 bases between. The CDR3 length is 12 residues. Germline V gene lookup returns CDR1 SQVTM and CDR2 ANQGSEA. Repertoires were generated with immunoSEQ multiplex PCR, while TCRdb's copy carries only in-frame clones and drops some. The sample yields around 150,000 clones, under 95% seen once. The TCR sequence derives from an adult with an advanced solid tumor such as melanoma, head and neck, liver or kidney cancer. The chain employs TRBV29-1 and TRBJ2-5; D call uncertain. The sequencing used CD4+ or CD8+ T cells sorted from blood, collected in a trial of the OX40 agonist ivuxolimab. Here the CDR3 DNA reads TGCAGCGTTGTCCCTAGAGGCGAGACCCAGTACTTC. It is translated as CSVVPRGETQYF.